The 9 T cell receptor beta chains given below trace back to one sample, sequenced in a study of patients and donors after allogeneic stem cell transplantation. From the RT-PCR reads, TCRdb called clonotypes with MiXCR, one entry per CDR3 protein. The table includes tens of thousands of distinct CDR3 sequences, 7% to 8.5% detected once. Sample: blood, either unsorted or a sorted T cell fraction (not recorded which). Receptors were obtained from a human donor who was either an allogeneic HSCT recipient or a stem cell or donor lymphocyte infusion donor (not recorded which). It is not recorded whose cells these are; they may come from a transplant donor.

The table lists this clonotype with many counts. The chain uses TRBV12-3 or TRBV12-4 and TRBJ1-3, with a possible D match to TRBD1 (6 bases). There are 16 residues in the CDR3. V was cut by 3 bases and J by 2 bases, with 14 bases left in between. CDR3 protein: CASSFERTVAGNTIYF. CDR3 nucleotides: TGTGCCAGCAGTTTTGAGAGGACAGTGGCTGGAAACACCATATATTTT.

The J gene is TRBJ1-2, the V gene TRBV7-6, with TRBD1 as a possible D gene (5 bases). V lost 5 bases and J 2 bases, leaving 12 bases between the germline ends. CDR3 length: 14 amino acids. Germline loops: CDR1 SGHVS, CDR2 FNYEAQ. DNA of the CDR3: TGTGCCAGCAGCCCCAGGACAAACAACTATGGCTACACCTTC. Amino acid sequence: CASSPRTNNYGYTF.

The V call is TRBV18, the J call TRBJ2-2; D may be TRBD2 (6 bases). Germline V gives CDR1 KGHSH, CDR2 LQKENI. The V end lost 4 bases, the J end lost 2 bases, and 14 bases lay between the germline ends. The CDR3 is made up of 16 amino acids. The CDR3: CASSQRAGINTGELFF. CDR3 nucleotides: TGTGCCAGCTCACAGCGGGCGGGGATTAACACCGGGGAGCTGTTTTTT.

This clonotype was detected ten times or more. V usage is TRBV6-1 and J usage is TRBJ1-1, with D maybe TRBD1 (6 bases). The CDR3 has 16 residues. The germline gives CDR1 MNHNS, CDR2 SASEGT. The germline V and J ends were trimmed by 5 bases and 0 bases, with 16 bases remaining between them. The CDR3 DNA is TGTGCCAGCAGTCACAGGGATGGAGGCATGAACACTGAAGCTTTCTTT. Translated, it gives CASSHRDGGMNTEAFF.

This clonotype came up many times. This chain connects TRBV4-1 to TRBJ2-5; the D is unclear. This CDR3 is 15 amino acids long. Germline-derived CDR1 and CDR2 are MGHRA and YSYEKL. V was shortened by 6 bases and J by 1 base, with 15 bases between the two germline ends. The CDR3 here is CASRSDHTFQETQYF. In DNA form, the CDR3 reads TGCGCCAGCAGATCTGACCACACCTTCCAAGAGACCCAGTACTTC.

In its sample, this clonotype was seen many times. The V call is TRBV19, the J call TRBJ1-1; maybe TRBD1 (5 bases). V was pared by 7 bases and J by 0 bases, with 12 bases between. This CDR3 contains 14 residues. Germline V gene lookup returns CDR1 LNHDA and CDR2 SQIVND (reference sequence). CDR3 region: CASTPGRVNTEAFF. CDR3 sequence (DNA): TGTGCCAGTACCCCGGGACGGGTGAACACTGAAGCTTTCTTT.

The J gene is TRBJ2-1, the V gene TRBV11-1; D may be TRBD1 (5 bases). Germline V CDR1 and CDR2: SGHAT, FQDESV (reference sequence). CDR3 length: 21 amino acids. V lost 2 bases to trimming and J lost 3 bases, with 29 bases between them. CDR3 sequence (DNA): TGTGCCAGCAGCTTACAGGACACTAACATCTGGTCCTCAAAATTCTACAATGAGCAGTTCTTC. Encoded protein: CASSLQDTNIWSSKFYNEQFF.

This clonotype was detected a few times. The CDR3 here is CSARDPGTRPYEQYF. CDR3 coding DNA: TGCAGTGCTAGAGACCCGGGGACTCGTCCCTACGAGCAGTACTTC. V usage is TRBV20-1 and J usage is TRBJ2-7; tentatively, D is TRBD2 (6 bases). Trimming stripped 0 bases from V and 2 bases from J, with 14 bases between. CDR1 DFQATT and CDR2 SNEGSKA come from the germline V gene (reference sequence). The length of the CDR3 is 15 residues.

This clonotype was observed a few times. V is TRBV6-1 and J is TRBJ2-5; TRBD2 agrees at 10 bases. V trimming: 4 bases; J trimming: 5 bases; junction bases outside the gene matches: 7. The CDR3 contains 15 residues. CDR1 and CDR2 (germline): MNHNS, SASEGT. The CDR3: CASSGTSGTGETQYF. The CDR3 coding sequence is TGTGCCAGCAGTGGAACTAGCGGGACGGGGGAGACCCAGTACTTC.